This T cell receptor (beta chain) emerged from a study of cytomegalovirus exposure and HLA in healthy donors. This CDR3 has 15 residues. Germline trimming cut 2 bases from V and 4 bases from J; bases unmatched to any gene: 3. The V gene's germline CDR1 is MNHNY and CDR2 SVGAGI (reference sequence). The PCR was carried out with 60 Vbeta primers and 13 Jbeta primers. Assay: immunoSEQ multiplex PCR; the TCRdb copy retains only in-frame clones and omits some. The sample yields about 150,000 clones, about 70% seen once. Sequencing input: PBMCs. The chain joins TRBV6-6 to TRBJ2-1, with 9 nucleotides matching TRBD2. The receptor was derived from a woman between 40 and 50 years old in good health and CMV-seronegative. The CDR3: CASSYKLAGYNEQFF. CDR3 sequence (DNA): TGTGCCAGCAGTTACAAACTAGCGGGTTACAATGAGCAGTTCTTC.